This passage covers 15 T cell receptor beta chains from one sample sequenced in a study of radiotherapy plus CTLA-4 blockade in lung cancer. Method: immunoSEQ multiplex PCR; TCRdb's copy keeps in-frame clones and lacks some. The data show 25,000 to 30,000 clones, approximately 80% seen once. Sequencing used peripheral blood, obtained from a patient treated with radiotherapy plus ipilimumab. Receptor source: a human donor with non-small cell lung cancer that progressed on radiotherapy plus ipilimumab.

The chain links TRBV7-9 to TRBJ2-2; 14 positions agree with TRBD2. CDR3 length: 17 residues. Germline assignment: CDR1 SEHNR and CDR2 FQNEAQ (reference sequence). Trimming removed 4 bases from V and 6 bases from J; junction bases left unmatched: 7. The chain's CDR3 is CASSSLPGLAGAGELFF. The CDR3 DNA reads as TGTGCCAGCAGCTCACTTCCGGGACTAGCGGGGGCCGGGGAGCTGTTTTTT.

CDR3 sequence (DNA): TGTGCCAGCAGCTTGGGAAAGGCCAATCGATTCTACAATGAGCAGTTCTTC. The encoded protein is CASSLGKANRFYNEQFF. The gene calls are TRBV5-6 and TRBJ2-1; D remains ambiguous. Deletions cut 0 bases from V and 3 bases from J, with 16 bases between. Germline V CDR1 and CDR2: SGHDT, YYEEEE. The CDR3 is 17 residues long.

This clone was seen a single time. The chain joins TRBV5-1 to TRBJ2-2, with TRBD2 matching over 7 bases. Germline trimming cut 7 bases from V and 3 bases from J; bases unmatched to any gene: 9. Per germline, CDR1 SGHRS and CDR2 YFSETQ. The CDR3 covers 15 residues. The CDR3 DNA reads TGCGCCAGCTCCCCCGGGGGGTATGACACCGGGGAGCTGTTTTTT. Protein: CASSPGGYDTGELFF.

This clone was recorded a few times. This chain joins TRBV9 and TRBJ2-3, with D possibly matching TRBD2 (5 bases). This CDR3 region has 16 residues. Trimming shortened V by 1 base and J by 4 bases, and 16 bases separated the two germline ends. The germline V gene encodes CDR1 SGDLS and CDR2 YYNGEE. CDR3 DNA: TGTGCCAGCAGCGTATTGGTGGGAGTGGATTCAGATACGCAGTATTTT. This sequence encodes CASSVLVGVDSDTQYF.

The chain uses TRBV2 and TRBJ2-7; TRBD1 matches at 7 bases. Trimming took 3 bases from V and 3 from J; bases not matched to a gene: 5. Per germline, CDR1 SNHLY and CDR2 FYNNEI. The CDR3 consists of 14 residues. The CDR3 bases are TGTGCCAGCAGTGACGACAGGGTAGTCTACGAGCAGTACTTC. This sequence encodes CASSDDRVVYEQYF.

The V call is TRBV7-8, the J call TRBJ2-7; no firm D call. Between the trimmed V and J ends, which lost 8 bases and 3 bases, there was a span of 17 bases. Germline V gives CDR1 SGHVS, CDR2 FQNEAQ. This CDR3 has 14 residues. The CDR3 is CASSPRTENYEQYF. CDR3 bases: TGTGCCAGCTCTCCCCGGACGGAGAACTACGAGCAGTACTTC.

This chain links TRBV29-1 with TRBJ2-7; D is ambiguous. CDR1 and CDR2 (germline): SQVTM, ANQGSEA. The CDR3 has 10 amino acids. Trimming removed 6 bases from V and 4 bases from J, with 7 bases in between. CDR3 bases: TGCAGCGTCCTTGATTACGAGCAGTACTTC. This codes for CSVLDYEQYF.

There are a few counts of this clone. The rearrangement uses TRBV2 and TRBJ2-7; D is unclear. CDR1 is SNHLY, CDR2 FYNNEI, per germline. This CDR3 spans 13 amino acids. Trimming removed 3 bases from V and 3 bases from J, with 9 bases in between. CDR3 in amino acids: CASSDMYFYEQYF. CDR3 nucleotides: TGTGCCAGCAGTGACATGTACTTCTACGAGCAGTACTTC.

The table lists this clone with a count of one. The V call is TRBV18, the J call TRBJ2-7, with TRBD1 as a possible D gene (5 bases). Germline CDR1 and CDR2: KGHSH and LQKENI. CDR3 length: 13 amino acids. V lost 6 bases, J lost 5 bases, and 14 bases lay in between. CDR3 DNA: TGTGCCAGCTCTCCAGGGCTAATGGACGAGCAGTACTTC. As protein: CASSPGLMDEQYF.

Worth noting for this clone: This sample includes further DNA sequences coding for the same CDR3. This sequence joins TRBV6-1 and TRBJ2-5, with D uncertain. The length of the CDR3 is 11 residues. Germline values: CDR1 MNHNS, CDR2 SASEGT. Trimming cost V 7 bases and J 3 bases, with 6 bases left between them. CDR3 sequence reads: CASKKEETQYF. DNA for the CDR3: TGTGCCAGCAAGAAGGAAGAGACCCAGTACTTC.

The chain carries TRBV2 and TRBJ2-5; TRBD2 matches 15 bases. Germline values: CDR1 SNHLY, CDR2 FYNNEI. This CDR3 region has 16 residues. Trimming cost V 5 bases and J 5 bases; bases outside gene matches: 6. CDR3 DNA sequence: TGTGCCAGCAGTACGGGACTAGCGGGAGGAGGTGAGACCCAGTACTTC. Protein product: CASSTGLAGGGETQYF.

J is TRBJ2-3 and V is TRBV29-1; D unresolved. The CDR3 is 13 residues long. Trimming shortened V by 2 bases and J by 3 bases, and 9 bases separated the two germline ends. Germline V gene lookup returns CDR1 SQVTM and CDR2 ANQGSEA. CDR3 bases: TGCAGCGTTGAAAACGGAATAACAGATACGCAGTATTTT. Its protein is CSVENGITDTQYF.

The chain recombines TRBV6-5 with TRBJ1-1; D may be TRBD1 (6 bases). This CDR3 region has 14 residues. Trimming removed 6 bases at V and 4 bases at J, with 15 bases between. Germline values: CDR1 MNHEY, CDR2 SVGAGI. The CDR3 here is CASRPGQGFTEAFF. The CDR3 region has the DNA TGTGCCAGCAGACCGGGACAAGGCTTCACTGAAGCTTTCTTT.

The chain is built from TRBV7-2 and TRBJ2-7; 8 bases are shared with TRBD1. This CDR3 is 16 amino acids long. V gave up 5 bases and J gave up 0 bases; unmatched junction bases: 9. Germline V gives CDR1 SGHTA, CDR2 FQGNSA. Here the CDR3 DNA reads TGTGCCAGCAGCCCCTGGACAGGGCCGAGCTCCTACGAGCAGTACTTC. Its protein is CASSPWTGPSSYEQYF.

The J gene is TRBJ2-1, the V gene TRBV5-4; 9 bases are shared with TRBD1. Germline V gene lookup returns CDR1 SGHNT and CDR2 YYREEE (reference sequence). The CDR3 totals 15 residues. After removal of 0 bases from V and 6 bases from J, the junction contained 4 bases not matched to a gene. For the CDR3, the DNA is TGTGCCAGCAGCTTGGAAGGGACAGGGAGCAATGAGCAGTTCTTC. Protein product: CASSLEGTGSNEQFF.